This TCR beta chain was profiled in a study of shared clonotypes between healthy human individuals. Looking at the study overall: With ages of 18 to 49, the donors were a couple of women and three men.

Libraries were prepared by immunoSEQ multiplex PCR; TCRdb keeps only in-frame clonotypes and omits some of them. The sample has about 1 million clones; approximately 72% are singletons. The CDR3 length is 14 residues. Trimming cost V 1 base and J 0 bases, with 4 bases left between them. Germline lookup yields CDR1 SGHTA and CDR2 FQGNSA. Remarks on this clone: Its target is not known.

Naive CD45RA+ and memory CD45RA-negative subsets were split from CD4+ cells. Findings and limits, study-wide: Generation probability values for non-shared clonotypes were lower than those for clonotypes shared by all four donors.

The chain couples TRBV7-2 to TRBJ1-3; D not resolved. This TCR derives from a man younger than 35 in good health. Sequencing used memory CD4+ T cells sorted from blood. Documented subset: CD45RA-negative fraction. This CDR3 is CASSLDYSGNTIYF. Written as DNA, the CDR3 is TGTGCCAGCAGCTTAGACTACTCTGGAAACACCATATATTTT.